These 17 T cell receptor beta chains were all obtained from the same sample, sequenced in a study of T cell changes during pregnancy in multiple sclerosis. Profiling relied on immunoSEQ multiplex PCR, and the TCRdb table lists in-frame clones only, not all of them. The table records over 20,000 clones, 86% of them present only once. Sequenced material: CD4+ T cells from peripheral blood mononuclear cells, taken in the first trimester of pregnancy. The receptors stem from a female donor in good health, enrolled as a control in a pregnancy study.

This chain joins TRBV1 and TRBJ2-1; the D call in the table, TRBD2, was not verified against the DNA. TRBV1 is given as a pseudogene. This CDR3 is built from 18 residues. This CDR3 is CTSSRTSDHPPSYNEQFF. The CDR3 DNA reads as TGCACCAGCAGCCGGACTAGCGATCATCCCCCCTCCTACAATGAGCAGTTCTTC.

The chain is built from TRBV9 and TRBJ2-2, with 12 bases that match TRBD1. CDR1 and CDR2 (germline): SGDLS, YYNGEE. Trimming removed 3 bases from V and 4 bases from J; junction bases left unmatched: 7. This CDR3 is built from 17 residues. DNA of the CDR3: TGTGCCAGCAGCGCGCCGGGACAGGGGGCCGGCACCGGGGAGCTGTTTTTT. Protein: CASSAPGQGAGTGELFF. Using reference TRBV9 and TRBJ2-2 for the parts outside the CDR3, the full variable domain is DSGVTQTPKHLITATGQRVTLRCSPRSGDLSVYWYQQSLDQGLQFLIQYYNGEERAKGNILERFSAQQFPDLHSELNLSSLELGDSALYFCASSAPGQGAGTGELFFGEGSRLTVL.

The rearrangement joins TRBV18 to TRBJ2-7; 12 nucleotides line up with TRBD1. Germline CDR1 and CDR2: KGHSH and LQKENI. Losses at the gene ends were 1 base for V and 6 bases for J; bases not matched to a gene: 10. The CDR3 covers 17 residues. The CDR3 spells CASSPQKGGQGAVEQYF. The CDR3 DNA follows: TGTGCCAGCTCACCACAAAAGGGGGGACAGGGGGCAGTCGAGCAGTACTTC.

The V gene is TRBV5-4, the J gene TRBJ1-5, with D possibly TRBD1 on 5 matching bases. The CDR3 totals 14 residues. Looked up from germline, CDR1 is SGHNT and CDR2 is YYREEE (reference sequence). Trimming stripped 5 bases from V and 0 bases from J, with 9 bases between. CDR3 protein: CASSSQGSNQPQHF. DNA for the CDR3: TGTGCCAGCAGTTCTCAGGGTAGCAATCAGCCCCAGCATTTT.

The chain combines TRBV6-1 with TRBJ1-1, with D possibly TRBD1 on 5 matching bases. Germline loops: CDR1 MNHNS, CDR2 SASEGT. V shed 7 bases and J shed 5 bases, with 17 bases lying between them. The CDR3 is made up of 14 amino acids. The CDR3 nucleotides are TGTGCCAGCAAGGAGACCGTCGGGGGAACTGAAGCTTTCTTT. It codes for CASKETVGGTEAFF.

The chain couples TRBV10-3 to TRBJ1-1; D call uncertain. The CDR3 consists of 14 residues. Germline V CDR1 and CDR2: ENHRY, SYGVKD. Trimming removed 0 bases from V and 1 base from J, with 6 bases in between. In nucleotides, the CDR3 is TGTGCCATCAGTGAGTCGAGATCGAACACTGAAGCTTTCTTT. Its protein product is CAISESRSNTEAFF.

The chain carries TRBV6-1 and TRBJ1-1; perhaps TRBD1 as D (6 bases). Trimming removed 4 bases from V and 2 bases from J, with 11 bases in between. CDR1 MNHNS and CDR2 SASEGT come from the germline V gene. The CDR3 spans 14 residues. The CDR3 sequence: CASSGAGANTEAFF. CDR3 coding DNA: TGTGCCAGCAGTGGGGCAGGGGCCAACACTGAAGCTTTCTTT.

To note about this clone: Germline and junction disagree at one end, which may indicate a read error. As DNA, the CDR3 is TGTGCCAGCAGCTTAGGACCTATTGCCGGGACAGCCTCCTTC. This translates into CASSLGPIAGTASF. The chain has TRBV7-6 and TRBJ1-2; 7 bases agree with TRBD1. Germline CDR1 and CDR2: SGHVS and FNYEAQ. The CDR3 length is 14 residues. The whole variable domain, remainder taken from reference TRBV7-6 and TRBJ1-2, is GAGVSQSPRYKVTKRGQDVALRCDPISGHVSLYWYRQALGQGPEFLTYFNYEAQQDKSGLPNDRFSAERPEGSISTLTIQRTEQRDSAMYRCASSLGPIAGTASFGSGTRLTVV.

The chain is built from TRBV7-2 and TRBJ2-7; a weak D match, TRBD1 (5 bases). The CDR3 contains 14 residues. V was clipped by 1 base and J by 3 bases, with 10 bases between them. Germline CDR1 is SGHTA and CDR2 is FQGNSA. The CDR3 protein is CASSLGAGIYEQYF. The DNA of the CDR3 is TGTGCCAGCAGCTTAGGTGCAGGGATCTACGAGCAGTACTTC.

The V gene is TRBV5-1, the J gene TRBJ2-7, with D perhaps matching TRBD2 (6 bases). The CDR3 has 14 residues. Trimming removed 0 bases at V and 2 bases at J, with 9 bases between. Germline lookup yields CDR1 SGHRS and CDR2 YFSETQ. The CDR3 sequence is CASSLVLAAYEQYF. The CDR3 coding sequence is TGCGCCAGCAGCTTGGTACTAGCCGCCTACGAGCAGTACTTC.

The chain is built from TRBV5-1 and TRBJ2-7; perhaps TRBD2 as D (6 bases). Trimming left V 4 bases short and J 0 bases short, with 14 bases between. Per germline, CDR1 SGHRS and CDR2 YFSETQ. This CDR3 region has 15 residues. CDR3 sequence: CASSGIADASYEQYF. Written as DNA, the CDR3 is TGCGCCAGCAGCGGAATAGCGGACGCCTCCTACGAGCAGTACTTC.

The chain combines TRBV5-1 with TRBJ2-4; D is unclear. Trimming removed 0 bases from V and 0 bases from J, with 10 bases in between. The CDR3 is 16 amino acids. The germline V gene encodes CDR1 SGHRS and CDR2 YFSETQ. The CDR3 sequence is CASSLAPQLAKNIQYF. CDR3 nucleotides: TGCGCCAGCAGCTTGGCCCCACAATTAGCCAAAAACATTCAGTACTTC.

To note about this clone: The sample contains more than one DNA sequence encoding this CDR3. The chain couples TRBV5-6 to TRBJ2-7; 8 positions agree with TRBD1. Germline V lookup: CDR1 SGHDT, CDR2 YYEEEE. The J segment lost 5 bases and the V segment lost 2 bases, leaving 6 bases of the junction unmatched. The CDR3 extends over 14 amino acids. The CDR3 region is CASSFPGQGNEQYF. CDR3 DNA sequence: TGTGCCAGCAGCTTTCCAGGACAGGGAAACGAGCAGTACTTC.

The chain carries TRBV29-1 and TRBJ1-2; maybe TRBD1 (6 bases). Germline CDR1 reads SQVTM; CDR2 reads ANQGSEA. Trimming took 0 bases from V and 2 from J, leaving 10 bases between them. The CDR3 is made up of 14 amino acids. The DNA for the CDR3 is TGCAGCGTTGAAGATAGACAGGAAAACTATGGCTACACCTTC. Translating it yields CSVEDRQENYGYTF.

The chain has TRBV5-6 and TRBJ2-6; D gene unclear. This CDR3 is built from 14 residues. CDR1 SGHDT and CDR2 YYEEEE come from the germline V gene. The V and J ends lost 2 bases and 2 bases respectively, with 5 bases between them. The CDR3 reads CASSFPAGANVLTF. The DNA of the CDR3 is TGTGCCAGCAGCTTTCCGGCTGGGGCCAACGTCCTGACTTTC.

This sequence joins TRBV5-1 and TRBJ2-7; 8 nucleotides agree with TRBD1. V trimming: 4 bases; J trimming: 6 bases; junction bases outside the gene matches: 12. This CDR3 has 15 residues. Germline V gene sequence: CDR1 SGHRS, CDR2 YFSETQ. This chain's CDR3 is CASSPIAGQAAEQYF. DNA of the CDR3: TGCGCCAGCAGCCCAATCGCGGGACAGGCGGCCGAGCAGTACTTC. The complete variable domain, with remaining parts taken from reference TRBV5-1 and TRBJ2-7, reads KAGVTQTPRYLIKTRGQQVTLSCSPISGHRSVSWYQQTPGQGLQFLFEYFSETQRNKGNFPGRFSGRQFSNSRSEMNVSTLELGDSALYLCASSPIAGQAAEQYFGPGTRLTVT.

J is TRBJ1-1 and V is TRBV18; D possibly corresponds to TRBD1 (5 bases). V gave up 3 bases and J gave up 4 bases, with 21 bases separating them. The CDR3 sequence is 17 residues long. CDR1 and CDR2 (germline): KGHSH, LQKENI. The CDR3 protein is CASSPNEPQGGGTEAFF. CDR3 coding DNA: TGTGCCAGCTCACCCAATGAACCCCAGGGAGGTGGCACTGAAGCTTTCTTT.